This is a list of T cell receptor beta chains from one sample in a study of T cell changes during pregnancy in multiple sclerosis. Assay used: immunoSEQ multiplex PCR; TCRdb lists only in-frame clones, some missing. The sample yields around 97,000 clones, 92% seen once. The source was peripheral blood, collected after pregnancy. The receptors stem from a female donor with multiple sclerosis, enrolled in a pregnancy study. CDR3s include the opening cysteine and the closing phenylalanine or tryptophan. A D gene is named only where the DNA matches it firmly. Clone size is stated in some rows and not others, as once, few, many or a class when expanded.

D gene,J gene,clone size,V gene,CDR3 protein,CDR3 DNA
.,TRBJ1-1,.,TRBV6-5,CASSYSMRSEAFF,TGTGCCAGCAGTTACTCAATGAGGTCTGAAGCTTTCTTT
.,TRBJ2-2,.,TRBV19,CASRNRANTGELFF,TGTGCCAGTAGGAACCGCGCGAACACCGGGGAGCTGTTTTTT
.,TRBJ1-1,.,TRBV5-4,CASSLGQGLRNTEAFF,TGTGCCAGCAGCTTGGGCCAGGGGTTAAGGAACACTGAAGCTTTCTTT
TRBD1,TRBJ2-3,few,TRBV12-5,CASGPARGTDTQYF,TGTGCTAGTGGCCCCGCCAGGGGGACAGATACGCAGTATTTT
TRBD1,TRBJ1-2,.,TRBV27,CASSLLGQGPYGYTF,TGTGCCAGCAGTCTACTGGGACAGGGACCGTATGGCTACACCTTC
.,TRBJ1-1,.,TRBV2,CASSDRGRSLGRNIAEAFF,TGTGCCAGCAGTGATAGGGGCCGTTCACTGGGTCGGAATATCGCTGAAGCTTTCTTT
.,TRBJ2-1,.,TRBV2,CASSFSSYNEQFF,TGTGCCAGCAGTTTTAGCTCCTACAATGAGCAGTTCTTC
TRBD1,TRBJ1-5,.,TRBV10-3,CAIRRQGPNNQPQHF,TGTGCCATCCGTCGACAGGGACCAAACAATCAGCCCCAGCATTTT
.,TRBJ2-7,.,TRBV5-5,CASSFTATGYEQYF,TGTGCCAGCAGCTTTACCGCGACAGGCTACGAGCAGTACTTC
.,TRBJ2-7,.,TRBV15,CATSRDQWQGGYEQYF,TGTGCCACCAGCAGAGATCAGTGGCAGGGGGGCTACGAGCAGTACTTC
.,TRBJ1-2,.,TRBV5-1,CASSSTGIHGYTF,TGCGCCAGCAGCTCGACAGGCATCCATGGCTACACCTTC
TRBD1,TRBJ1-1,.,TRBV5-1,CASSLAGTGPNTEAFF,TGCGCCAGCAGCTTGGCCGGGACAGGGCCTAACACTGAAGCTTTCTTT
TRBD1,TRBJ1-5,.,TRBV28,CASRGSGGAQPQHF,TGTGCCAGCCGAGGATCAGGGGGTGCTCAGCCCCAGCATTTT
TRBD1,TRBJ1-5,.,TRBV27,CASSLTGQGARNQPQHF,TGTGCCAGCAGTTTGACGGGACAGGGGGCGAGAAATCAGCCCCAGCATTTT
.,TRBJ1-1,.,TRBV11-1,CASSSRGTMNTEAFF,TGTGCCAGCAGCTCCCGCGGGACGATGAACACTGAAGCTTTCTTT
.,TRBJ1-2,once,TRBV6-1,CATLRGGGPYGYTF,TGTGCCACCCTGAGGGGGGGCGGACCCTATGGCTACACCTTC
TRBD1,TRBJ1-5,.,TRBV19,CASSIVYLGQAVGSNQPQHF,TGTGCCAGTAGTATAGTCTATTTGGGACAGGCCGTGGGAAGCAATCAGCCCCAGCATTTT
.,TRBJ1-5,.,TRBV4-3,CASSQDRFGPAPQHF,TGCGCCAGCAGCCAAGATCGATTTGGGCCCGCGCCCCAGCATTTT